The 27 T cell receptor beta chains given below trace back to one sample, sequenced in a study of blood T cell repertoires in COVID-19. Assay: immunoSEQ multiplex PCR; the TCRdb copy retains only in-frame clones and omits some. The table shows about 100,000 clones, with about nine tenths occurring only once. What was sequenced was peripheral blood. These receptors all come from a man between 65 and 85 years old with acute or convalescent COVID-19.

The V gene is TRBV7-9, the J gene TRBJ2-5, with 9 bases that match TRBD2. The CDR3 extends over 15 amino acids. Germline values: CDR1 SEHNR, CDR2 FQNEAQ (reference sequence). Trimming cost V 5 bases and J 4 bases; bases outside gene matches: 8. CDR3 amino acids: CASSRGGSGGETQYF. In DNA form, the CDR3 reads TGTGCCAGCAGCCGAGGTGGTAGCGGGGGAGAGACCCAGTACTTC.

The chain recombines TRBV6-6 with TRBJ1-1; 7 bases line up with TRBD1. CDR3 length equals 12 residues. The J segment lost 9 bases and the V segment lost 2 bases, leaving 3 bases of the junction unmatched. In germline, CDR1 is MNHNY, CDR2 SVGAGI (reference sequence). CDR3 residues: CASSYGDSKAFF. DNA of the CDR3: TGTGCCAGCAGTTACGGGGACAGTAAAGCTTTCTTT.

The sample holds a few counts of this clone. CDR3 sequence reads: CASSLAPSAVNTGELFF. The CDR3 DNA reads as TGTGCCAGCAGCTTGGCGCCTAGCGCTGTGAACACCGGGGAGCTGTTTTTT. The V call is TRBV5-5, the J call TRBJ2-2; D may be TRBD2 (6 bases). V was cut by 0 bases and J by 1 base, with 13 bases left in between. Germline CDR1 is SGHKS and CDR2 is YYEKEE (reference sequence). This CDR3 is built from 17 residues.

The chain recombines TRBV18 with TRBJ1-1; D call uncertain. CDR1 and CDR2 (germline): KGHSH, LQKENI. This CDR3 is 14 amino acids long. The V end lost 3 bases, the J end lost 3 bases, and 11 bases lay between the germline ends. For the CDR3, the DNA is TGTGCCAGCTCACCCTTAGCAACGGACACTGAAGCTTTCTTT. It codes for CASSPLATDTEAFF.

J is TRBJ2-5 and V is TRBV7-9; 7 nucleotides align to TRBD2. V shed 5 bases and J 5 bases; nucleotides not matched to a gene: 5. CDR3 length equals 13 residues. Germline lookup yields CDR1 SEHNR and CDR2 FQNEAQ (reference sequence). The CDR3 sequence is CASSPTSWETQYF. In DNA form, the CDR3 reads TGTGCCAGCAGCCCGACTAGCTGGGAGACCCAGTACTTC.

Details on this clone: The germline gene is not matched at one end of the junction; a read error may be the cause. The chain recombines TRBV5-1 with TRBJ2-1, with D perhaps TRBD2 (6 bases). The CDR3 runs 13 residues. Germline CDR1 reads SGHRS; CDR2 reads YFSETQ. The CDR3 region is CASSSGGLAESLF. The CDR3 coding sequence is TGCGCCAGCAGCTCTGGGGGATTAGCGGAATCCCTCTTC.

The rearrangement links TRBV28 to TRBJ2-7; 9 nucleotides match TRBD1. This CDR3 has 14 amino acids. Germline V gene data show CDR1 as MDHEN and CDR2 as SYDVKM. V shed 6 bases and J 3 bases; nucleotides not matched to a gene: 6. The CDR3 DNA sequence: TGTGCCAGCAGGCCGCCGGGACAGGGCTACGAGCAGTACTTC. It is translated as CASRPPGQGYEQYF.

This chain's CDR3 is CASSLTASTGELFF. The DNA for the CDR3 is TGCGCCAGCAGCTTAACAGCCTCCACCGGGGAGCTGTTTTTT. The chain carries TRBV5-1 and TRBJ2-2; no reliable D call. In germline, CDR1 is SGHRS, CDR2 YFSETQ. Trimming removed 2 bases from V and 4 bases from J, with 9 bases in between. This CDR3 region has 14 residues. The full variable domain, in which reference TRBV5-1 and TRBJ2-2 provide the parts outside the CDR3, is KAGVTQTPRYLIKTRGQQVTLSCSPISGHRSVSWYQQTPGQGLQFLFEYFSETQRNKGNFPGRFSGRQFSNSRSEMNVSTLELGDSALYLCASSLTASTGELFFGEGSRLTVL.

This clone was found a few times. V gene TRBV5-1 combines with J gene TRBJ1-4, with D possibly matching TRBD1 (5 bases). Germline values: CDR1 SGHRS, CDR2 YFSETQ. Trimming pared 0 bases from V and 7 bases from J, leaving 7 bases between. The CDR3 is 13 residues long. As DNA, the CDR3 is TGCGCCAGCAGCTTGGAAGGGGTTGAAAAACTGTTTTTT. Protein: CASSLEGVEKLFF.

The chain has TRBV27 and TRBJ1-2; tentatively, D is TRBD1 (5 bases). V was cut by 1 base and J by 2 bases, with 11 bases left in between. This CDR3 spans 15 amino acids. Germline loops: CDR1 MNHEY, CDR2 SMNVEV (reference sequence). In DNA form, the CDR3 reads TGTGCCAGCAGTTTATTCTCGACAGTAAACTATGGCTACACCTTC. Translating gives CASSLFSTVNYGYTF.

In DNA, the CDR3 is TGTGCCTGGAATGACGGGAATAGCAATCAGCCCCAGCATTTT. Amino acids: CAWNDGNSNQPQHF. The rearrangement joins TRBV30 to TRBJ1-5; no reliable D call. This CDR3 has 14 residues. CDR1 is GTSNPN, CDR2 SVGIG, per germline (reference sequence). The V end lost 4 bases, the J end lost 0 bases, and 10 bases lay between the germline ends.

The chain links TRBV6-5 to TRBJ2-2; D remains ambiguous. Per germline, CDR1 MNHEY and CDR2 SVGAGI. V was trimmed by 1 base and J by 6 bases, leaving 12 bases between them. The CDR3 covers 15 residues. CDR3 coding DNA: TGTGCCAGCAGTTACTTAAATTCGGTCCCCGGGGAGCTGTTTTTT. This encodes CASSYLNSVPGELFF.

The rearrangement uses TRBV6-4 and TRBJ1-4, with a tentative D call TRBD1 (5 bases). V dropped 6 bases and J dropped 4 bases, with 9 bases sitting between them. Germline lookup yields CDR1 MRHNA and CDR2 SNTAGT. The CDR3 loop spans 13 amino acids. Here the CDR3 DNA reads TGTGCCAGCAGGGGTCAGGGTAATGAAAAACTGTTTTTT. Translation: CASRGQGNEKLFF.

V and J are TRBV4-2 and TRBJ1-2; TRBD1 matches 7 bases. Germline assignment: CDR1 LGHNA and CDR2 YNFKEQ. The CDR3 has 15 amino acids. The trim removed 1 base at V and 4 bases at J, leaving 6 bases unmatched. The chain's CDR3 is CASSQAQGDPYGYTF. The CDR3 nucleotides are TGTGCCAGCAGCCAAGCCCAGGGGGATCCCTATGGCTACACCTTC.

The chain is built from TRBV18 and TRBJ2-3; no firm D call. In germline, CDR1 is KGHSH, CDR2 LQKENI. V was shortened by 3 bases and J by 3 bases, with 10 bases between the two germline ends. This CDR3 is 14 amino acids long. The CDR3 nucleotides are TGTGCCAGCTCACCTTTAGGCGGAACAGATACGCAGTATTTT. It codes for CASSPLGGTDTQYF.

The chain links TRBV11-2 to TRBJ1-5, with D possibly being TRBD1 (5 bases). V lost 1 base to trimming and J lost 6 bases, with 13 bases between them. CDR1 and CDR2 from the germline V gene are SGHAT and FQNNGV. The CDR3 has 15 residues. As DNA, the CDR3 is TGTGCCAGCAGCTTAGGGGGCGATGGGATTCAGCCCCAGCATTTT. It yields the protein CASSLGGDGIQPQHF.

The chain combines TRBV10-3 with TRBJ1-1; a possible D gene is TRBD1 (6 bases). The CDR3 extends over 14 amino acids. With 3 bases removed from V and 4 bases from J, the gap between germline ends came to 12 bases. The germline CDR1 and CDR2 sequences are ENHRY and SYGVKD. The DNA for the CDR3 is TGTGCCATCAGTGACCCGACAGGAAGCACTGAAGCTTTCTTT. Protein: CAISDPTGSTEAFF.

The CDR3 reads CASRRGRNTEAFF. For the CDR3, the DNA is TGTGCCAGCAGGCGAGGTAGGAACACTGAAGCTTTCTTT. The gene calls are TRBV6-5 and TRBJ1-1; no clear D gene. Trimming shortened V by 6 bases and J by 1 base, and 9 bases separated the two germline ends. Germline V gene lookup returns CDR1 MNHEY and CDR2 SVGAGI. The CDR3 contains 13 residues.

The V call is TRBV7-9, the J call TRBJ1-6, with 12 bases identical to TRBD1. V lost 1 base to trimming and J lost 6 bases; unmatched junction nucleotides: 1. This CDR3 is 16 amino acids long. Germline V CDR1 and CDR2: SEHNR, FQNEAQ (reference sequence). The CDR3 reads CASSLGDRGPNSPLHF. In nucleotides, the CDR3 is TGTGCCAGCAGCTTAGGGGACAGGGGGCCTAATTCACCCCTCCACTTT.

V is TRBV19 and J is TRBJ1-2; 10 positions match TRBD1. Germline lookup yields CDR1 LNHDA and CDR2 SQIVND (reference sequence). With V trimmed by 7 bases and J by 4 bases, 9 bases remained unmatched. The CDR3 runs 15 residues. CDR3 region: CASTLSTGGVYGYTF. In DNA, the CDR3 is TGTGCCAGTACCCTTTCGACAGGGGGCGTCTATGGCTACACCTTC.

The V call is TRBV7-9, the J call TRBJ1-2; D may be TRBD1 (6 bases). The CDR3 runs 14 residues. Trimming stripped 7 bases from V and 4 bases from J, with 16 bases between. Per germline, CDR1 SEHNR and CDR2 FQNEAQ (reference sequence). The CDR3: CASIPDRTSYGYTF. In nucleotides, the CDR3 is TGTGCCAGCATCCCTGACAGGACTAGCTATGGCTACACCTTC.

This chain connects TRBV5-1 to TRBJ2-4, with D perhaps matching TRBD2 (7 bases). Germline loops: CDR1 SGHRS, CDR2 YFSETQ. This CDR3 is built from 13 residues. Trimming cost V 4 bases and J 8 bases, with 13 bases left between them. CDR3 bases: TGCGCCAGCAGCCGAGGGGGGGCTGACATTCAGTACTTC. This translates into CASSRGGADIQYF.

J is TRBJ2-1 and V is TRBV12-3 or TRBV12-4; no firm D call. Trimming pared 8 bases from V and 7 bases from J, leaving 9 bases between. This CDR3 comprises 11 residues. CDR3 residues: CASGGRNEQFF. CDR3 in DNA: TGTGCCAGCGGCGGTAGGAATGAGCAGTTCTTC.

This sequence joins TRBV6-1 and TRBJ1-3; D unclear. The CDR3 extends over 15 amino acids. In germline, CDR1 is MNHNS, CDR2 SASEGT. V was trimmed by 2 bases and J by 4 bases, leaving 12 bases between them. The CDR3: CASSETWYSGNTIYF. The CDR3 nucleotides read TGTGCCAGCAGTGAAACATGGTATTCCGGAAACACCATATATTTT.

A single count supports this clone. The CDR3, as DNA: TGTGCCACCTCCCCCGCGACAGGTAGCAATCAGCCCCAGCATTTT. Amino acid sequence: CATSPATGSNQPQHF. The V call is TRBV24-1, the J call TRBJ1-5; D may be TRBD1 (6 bases). This CDR3 region has 15 residues. V gave up 9 bases and J gave up 0 bases, with 14 bases separating them. Germline lookup yields CDR1 KGHDR and CDR2 SFDVKD.

The gene calls are TRBV7-9 and TRBJ2-5; D unclear. CDR3 length: 13 residues. Trimming took off 4 bases at V and 3 bases at J, with 9 bases between the two ends. Germline V gene lookup returns CDR1 SEHNR and CDR2 FQNEAQ (reference sequence). The DNA of the CDR3 is TGTGCCAGCAGCTATCGCGAGGAAGAGACCCAGTACTTC. Its translation is CASSYREEETQYF.

This clone was seen just once. J is TRBJ1-2 and V is TRBV5-1; a possible D gene is TRBD1 (5 bases). V shed 0 bases and J shed 6 bases, with 12 bases lying between them. The CDR3 covers 14 residues. The germline V gene encodes CDR1 SGHRS and CDR2 YFSETQ. Here the CDR3 reads CASSLVGGTHGYTF. The CDR3 coding sequence is TGCGCCAGCAGCTTGGTAGGAGGGACCCATGGCTACACCTTC.